One sample yielded the 32 T cell receptor beta chains listed below, sequenced in a study of T cell clonality in common variable immunodeficiency. General observations from the study: Common variable immunodeficiency TCR beta sequences reportedly had fewer deletions and N-nucleotide insertions.

Only in-frame clones appear in the TCRdb table, and some are missing; sequencing was by immunoSEQ multiplex PCR. The specimen gives 25,000 to 30,000 clones without singletons; the ten biggest hold 3% to 3.5%. Their antigen targets remain unknown. Sequences were obtained from peripheral blood mononuclear cells. The origin of the receptors is a human donor with common variable immunodeficiency.

This clone was counted many times. The read ends 3 residues early relative to the CDR3; the germline J gene fills the gap. The chain links TRBV29-1 to TRBJ2-1; TRBD1 agrees at 7 bases. CDR3 length equals 14 residues. Germline CDR1 is SQVTM and CDR2 is ANQGSEA. Trimming removed 4 bases from V and 2 bases from J; junction bases left unmatched: 5. The CDR3 sequence: CSVVRGTAYNEQFF. CDR3 bases read: TGCAGCGTTGTAAGGGGGACAGCCTACAATGAG.

A word on this clone: The read stops 3 residues short of the end of the CDR3; the missing end is completed from the germline J gene. The chain has TRBV7-2 and TRBJ2-1, with 9 bases matching TRBD2. Germline trimming cut 0 bases from V and 6 bases from J; bases unmatched to any gene: 3. The CDR3 length is 15 residues. CDR1 is SGHTA, CDR2 FQGNSA, per germline. CDR3 bases read: TGTGCCAGCAGCTTAGCCAGCGGGGGGTTCAATGAG. Its translation: CASSLASGGFNE. The whole CDR3 is CASSLASGGFNEQFF.

A note on this clone: Sequencing ends 3 residues short of the CDR3 end; the germline J gene provides the rest. This chain connects TRBV11-3 to TRBJ1-1; D perhaps matches TRBD1 (5 bases). The germline gives CDR1 SGHNT, CDR2 YENEEA. The V end was cut by 1 base, the J end by 0 bases, with 6 bases between. This CDR3 comprises 14 residues. The CDR3 sequence: CASSLGGVNTEAFF. The part of the CDR3 DNA that was read is TGTGCCAGCAGCTTAGGGGGGGTGAACACTGAA.

The CDR3 here is CASSEGQDQPQHF. CDR3 DNA, as far as it was read: TGTGCCAGCAGTGAAGGACAAGATCAGCCC. The rearrangement links TRBV6-1 to TRBJ1-5; D gene unclear. The read ends 3 residues early relative to the CDR3; the germline J gene fills the gap. The germline V gene has CDR1 MNHNS and CDR2 SASEGT. The CDR3 runs to 13 residues. V was shortened by 1 base and J by 5 bases, with 6 bases between the two germline ends.

Concerning this clone itself: The read ends 3 residues before the CDR3 terminus; that terminus is restored from the germline J gene. The chain has TRBV5-1 and TRBJ2-5; 10 nucleotides align to TRBD1. Looked up from germline, CDR1 is SGHRS and CDR2 is YFSETQ. There are 15 residues in the CDR3. The J segment lost 3 bases and the V segment lost 0 bases, leaving 2 bases of the junction unmatched. The CDR3 is CASSLGTGGKETQYF. CDR3 bases read: TGCGCCAGCAGCTTGGGGACAGGGGGGAAAGAGACC.

Concerning this clone itself: The DNA ends 3 residues before the CDR3 does, and the rest of the CDR3 is filled in from the germline J gene. V gene TRBV19 combines with J gene TRBJ1-1; a weak D match, TRBD1 (6 bases). This CDR3 is built from 14 residues. The germline gives CDR1 LNHDA, CDR2 SQIVND (reference sequence). Trimming stripped 5 bases from V and 2 bases from J, with 12 bases between. This chain's CDR3 is CASSPQGGNTEAFF. CDR3 bases read: TGTGCCAGTAGTCCGCAAGGGGGAAACACTGAA.

About this clone itself: The read stops 3 residues short of the end of the CDR3; the missing end is completed from the germline J gene. The rearrangement links TRBV19 to TRBJ1-1; TRBD1 might be the D (5 bases). Looked up from germline, CDR1 is LNHDA and CDR2 is SQIVND (reference sequence). V shed 5 bases and J shed 1 base, with 14 bases lying between them. This CDR3 is built from 15 residues. CDR3 in amino acids: CASSLLSGGNTEAFF. The CDR3 DNA, read in part, is TGTGCCAGTAGTCTCCTTTCCGGGGGGAACACTGAA.

This clone has more than one count but fewer than ten. The read ends 3 residues shy of where the CDR3 ends; the end is completed using the germline J gene. The gene calls are TRBV7-8 and TRBJ1-6; D possibly corresponds to TRBD1 (6 bases). From germline, CDR1 is SGHVS and CDR2 FQNEAQ. V was clipped by 5 bases and J by 7 bases, with 12 bases between them. This CDR3 region has 14 residues. CDR3 amino acids: CASSLGQLNSPLHF. The sequenced CDR3 bases are TGTGCCAGCAGCCTCGGACAGCTGAATTCACCC.

This clone was picked up a small number of times. The junction departs from germline at one end; a sequencing error may be responsible. The read terminates 3 residues before the CDR3 end, so the remaining end is supplied by the germline J gene. The rearrangement uses TRBV7-7 and TRBJ2-3; tentatively, D is TRBD1 (5 bases). The CDR3 contains 16 residues. The germline V gene encodes CDR1 SSHAT and CDR2 FNYEAQ (reference sequence). The part of the CDR3 DNA that was read is TGTGCTAGCAGCTTACGGCCGGGCAGGGGCACAGATACG. Its protein product is CASSLRPGRGTDT. Given in full, the CDR3 is CASSLRPGRGTDTQYF.

This clone has more than one count but fewer than ten. The read comes to an end 3 residues before the CDR3 does, leaving the germline J gene to fill in the end. The chain combines TRBV7-8 with TRBJ1-2, with D possibly matching TRBD1 (5 bases). The CDR3 totals 15 residues. The V gene's germline CDR1 is SGHVS and CDR2 FQNEAQ. The CDR3 sequence: CASSLVSQGSHGYTF. The part of the CDR3 DNA that was read is TGTGCCAGCAGCTTAGTATCCCAGGGTTCCCACGGC.

On this clone: The CDR3 end falls 3 residues outside the read, so it is completed with the germline J gene. The V gene is TRBV18, the J gene TRBJ1-5; 8 bases align to TRBD1. V dropped 5 bases and J dropped 6; count of bases not matched to a gene: 9. The CDR3 sequence is 15 residues long. Germline V gives CDR1 KGHSH, CDR2 LQKENI. The CDR3 sequence: CASSVTGGMSQPQHF. Partial CDR3 DNA: TGTGCCAGCTCAGTCACAGGGGGGATGAGTCAGCCC.

Note on this clone: The CDR3 extends 3 residues past the end of the read, so its final part is completed from the germline J gene. This chain links TRBV6-2 or TRBV6-3 with TRBJ2-7; weak D call: TRBD1 (5 bases). Germline V gene lookup returns CDR1 MNHEY and CDR2 SVGEGT. The V gene lost 2 bases and the J gene lost 4 bases, with 15 bases spanning the gap. This CDR3 region has 15 residues. The part of the CDR3 DNA that was read is TGTGCCAGCAGTTACGAGACAGCTATCCGATACGAG. This encodes CASSYETAIRYE. The entire CDR3 is CASSYETAIRYEQYF.

This clone qualifies as medium-sized (0.01 to 0.1%). The DNA ends 3 residues before the CDR3 does, and the rest of the CDR3 is filled in from the germline J gene. The gene calls are TRBV29-1 and TRBJ1-2, with D uncertain. Germline CDR1 is SQVTM and CDR2 is ANQGSEA. The V end was cut by 6 bases, the J end by 4 bases, with 12 bases between. CDR3 size: 12 residues. CDR3 DNA (partial): TGCAGCGTGGCGGTGGGTCTCTATGGC. Translating gives CSVAVGLYG. The entire CDR3 protein is CSVAVGLYGYTF.

Concerning this clone itself: The read falls 3 residues short of the CDR3 end, and the missing part is taken from the germline J gene. V usage is TRBV7-9 and J usage is TRBJ2-7; D is uncertain. Deletions cut 6 bases from V and 4 bases from J, with 16 bases between. Germline-derived CDR1 and CDR2 are SEHNR and FQNEAQ (reference sequence). This CDR3 region has 14 residues. The sequenced part of the CDR3 DNA is TGTGCCAGCAGTCAAACGTTTAGCAGTTACGAG. It encodes CASSQTFSSYE. The full CDR3 protein is CASSQTFSSYEQYF.

A note on this clone: The read terminates 3 residues ahead of where the CDR3 ends, so the germline J gene completes it. The chain employs TRBV11-3 and TRBJ1-3; D ambiguous. CDR3 length: 15 residues. V gave up 7 bases and J gave up 4 bases, with 17 bases separating them. Germline lookup yields CDR1 SGHNT and CDR2 YENEEA. CDR3 bases read: TGTGCCAGCAACAAATCCCCCCAGGCAGGAAACACC. The encoded protein is CASNKSPQAGNT. The CDR3 reads in full as CASNKSPQAGNTIYF.

This clone was counted only a few times. The CDR3 end is not reached by the read, which stops 3 residues before it; the germline J gene fills it in. The chain couples TRBV5-1 to TRBJ2-7; TRBD2 agrees at 14 bases. Germline trimming cut 4 bases from V and 2 bases from J; bases unmatched to any gene: 2. The germline CDR1 and CDR2 sequences are SGHRS and YFSETQ. The CDR3 runs to 15 residues. The CDR3 bases that were read are TGCGCCAGCAGCGGGGGACTAGCGGGGGCCTACGAG. This translates into CASSGGLAGAYE. In full, the CDR3 reads CASSGGLAGAYEQYF.

This clone is deemed medium-sized. The CDR3 sequence: CAWSVIAEAFF. The CDR3 DNA, read in part, is TGTGCCTGGAGTGTTATCGCTGAA. The chain employs TRBV30 and TRBJ1-1; D gene ambiguous. The DNA ends 3 residues before the CDR3 does, and the rest of the CDR3 is filled in from the germline J gene. Germline V gene sequence: CDR1 GTSNPN, CDR2 SVGIG (reference sequence). V dropped 0 bases and J dropped 6 bases, with 5 bases sitting between them. The CDR3 has 11 residues.

Note on this clone: Sequencing ends 3 residues short of the CDR3 end; the germline J gene provides the rest. V usage is TRBV7-9 and J usage is TRBJ2-7; D not resolved. The germline V gene has CDR1 SEHNR and CDR2 FQNEAQ (reference sequence). This CDR3 contains 14 residues. V lost 0 bases and J 2 bases, leaving 8 bases between the germline ends. CDR3 loop: CASSLAGFAYEQYF. The sequenced CDR3 bases are TGTGCCAGCAGCTTAGCAGGGTTCGCCTACGAG.

This clone was picked up a small number of times. Coverage ceases 3 residues before the CDR3 finishes, and the germline J gene fills in the end. This sequence joins TRBV29-1 and TRBJ2-7, with a weak D call TRBD1 (6 bases). Germline loops: CDR1 SQVTM, CDR2 ANQGSEA. The CDR3 runs 13 residues. The ends were cut back, 6 bases at V and 2 bases at J, with 14 bases in the middle. The sequenced part of the CDR3 DNA is TGCAGCGTCACTTTGGGGGCCGCCTACGAG. Its translation: CSVTLGAAYE. The whole CDR3 region reads CSVTLGAAYEQYF.

This clone was observed at least ten times. Read coverage stops 3 residues before the CDR3 terminus; the germline J gene supplies the remainder. The J gene is TRBJ1-3, the V gene TRBV4-2; 7 bases fit TRBD1. CDR3 length: 17 residues. Germline trimming cut 0 bases from V and 3 bases from J; bases unmatched to any gene: 8. Looked up from germline, CDR1 is LGHNA and CDR2 is YNFKEQ. Incomplete CDR3 DNA: TGTGCCAGCAGCCAAGAGGTTAAGGGGGCGAGTGGAAACACC. Translation: CASSQEVKGASGNT. The CDR3 reads in full as CASSQEVKGASGNTIYF.

With regard to this clone: The read ends 3 residues shy of where the CDR3 ends; the end is completed using the germline J gene. J is TRBJ2-5 and V is TRBV7-9; D might be TRBD2 (7 bases). Trimming removed 5 bases from V and 2 bases from J, with 15 bases in between. The CDR3 runs 15 residues. From germline, CDR1 is SEHNR and CDR2 FQNEAQ (reference sequence). CDR3 sequence reads: CASSQGGRGQETQYF. The part of the CDR3 DNA that was read is TGTGCCAGCAGCCAAGGGGGGCGGGGGCAAGAGACC.

CDR3 DNA (partial): TGTGCCAGCAGTAGATACCCAGGGAATGAG. Encoded protein: CASSRYPGNE. The entire CDR3 sequence reads CASSRYPGNEQFF. The rearrangement uses TRBV6-2 or TRBV6-3 and TRBJ2-1; D is perhaps TRBD1 (5 bases). The CDR3 is cut off 3 residues early in the read; its end comes from the germline J gene. V dropped 5 bases and J dropped 7 bases, with 12 bases sitting between them. CDR3 size: 13 residues. CDR1 and CDR2 from the germline V gene are MNHEY and SVGEGT.

This clone was seen many times. The CDR3 end is not reached by the read, which stops 3 residues before it; the germline J gene fills it in. The V and J genes are TRBV5-6 and TRBJ1-5; D gene unclear. V was clipped by 3 bases and J by 5 bases, with 9 bases between them. Looked up from germline, CDR1 is SGHDT and CDR2 is YYEEEE. The CDR3 is 13 residues long. CDR3 DNA, as far as it was read: TGTGCCAGCAGCTCACACGGGGATCAGCCC. Translated: CASSSHGDQP. The CDR3 in full is CASSSHGDQPQHF.

This clone has ten or more counts. The sequence runs out 3 residues before the end of the CDR3; the remainder is reconstructed from the germline J gene. The chain uses TRBV6-4 and TRBJ1-1; TRBD1 aligns across 7 bases. Trimming at V came to 4 bases and at J to 4 bases, leaving 3 bases not matched to a gene. CDR1 MRHNA and CDR2 SNTAGT come from the germline V gene. The CDR3 covers 13 residues. CDR3 protein: CASSAQGGTEAFF. The part of the CDR3 DNA that was read is TGTGCCAGCAGTGCCCAGGGGGGCACTGAA.

Only a few counts were recorded for this clone. The read ends 3 residues early relative to the CDR3; the germline J gene fills the gap. Other DNA sequences in the same sample also yield this CDR3. The chain employs TRBV7-9 and TRBJ2-3; 10 nucleotides align to TRBD2. CDR1 SEHNR and CDR2 FQNEAQ come from the germline V gene (reference sequence). The CDR3 sequence is 15 residues long. V gave up 3 bases and J gave up 4 bases; unmatched junction bases: 4. The DNA read from the CDR3 is TGTGCCAGCAGCTTTCCAGCGGGGGGGCCAGATACG. Residues: CASSFPAGGPDT. The entire CDR3 protein reads CASSFPAGGPDTQYF. The full variable domain, its missing parts supplied by reference TRBV7-9 and TRBJ2-3, is DTGVSQNPRHKITKRGQNVTFRCDPISEHNRLYWYRQTLGQGPEFLTYFQNEAQLEKSRLLSDRFSAERPKGSFSTLEIQRTEQGDSAMYLCASSFPAGGPDTQYFGPGTRLTVL.

This clone was observed a few times. The sequence runs out 3 residues before the end of the CDR3; the remainder is reconstructed from the germline J gene. The chain combines TRBV7-2 with TRBJ2-3; 11 bases are a match to TRBD2. The CDR3 spans 17 residues. V shed 0 bases and J 0 bases; nucleotides not matched to a gene: 2. Germline lookup yields CDR1 SGHTA and CDR2 FQGNSA. The CDR3 DNA, read in part, is TGTGCCAGCAGCTTAGCGAGGACTAGCGGGAGCACAGATACG. Amino acids: CASSLARTSGSTDT. The whole CDR3 sequence is CASSLARTSGSTDTQYF. The full variable domain, its missing parts supplied by reference TRBV7-2 and TRBJ2-3, is GAGVSQSPSNKVTEKGKDVELRCDPISGHTALYWYRQSLGQGLEFLIYFQGNSAPDKSGLPSDRFSAERTGGSVSTLTIQRTQQEDSAVYLCASSLARTSGSTDTQYFGPGTRLTVL.

This clone was counted between two and nine times. Read sequence stops 3 residues before the CDR3 end, and the germline J gene provides the missing end. The V gene is TRBV19, the J gene TRBJ2-7; 10 bases agree with TRBD1. V lost 8 bases and J lost 3; bases outside the gene matches: 7. The CDR3 has 14 amino acids. Per the germline V gene, CDR1 is LNHDA and CDR2 is SQIVND (reference sequence). The CDR3 DNA, read in part, is TGTGCCAGTCAAGGGGGGACAGGGGACTACGAG. Amino acids: CASQGGTGDYE. The whole CDR3 sequence reads CASQGGTGDYEQYF.

In its sample, this clone was seen many times. The read is 3 residues too short to cover the CDR3 end, so that end is filled in from the germline J gene. In the same sample, other DNA sequences code for this CDR3. This rearrangement joins TRBV7-3 to TRBJ2-6, with unresolved D. The CDR3 covers 16 residues. V was trimmed by 2 bases and J by 2 bases, leaving 10 bases between them. Germline CDR1 and CDR2: SGHTA and FQGTGA. The DNA read from the CDR3 is TGTGCCAGCAGCTTATCGTGGCTGACTGGGGCCAACGTC. It translates to CASSLSWLTGANV. The full CDR3 protein is CASSLSWLTGANVLTF. Full variable domain (missing parts from reference TRBV7-3 and TRBJ2-6): GAGVSQTPSNKVTEKGKYVELRCDPISGHTALYWYRQSLGQGPEFLIYFQGTGAADDSGLPNDRFFAVRPEGSVSTLKIQRTERGDSAVYLCASSLSWLTGANVLTFGAGSRLTVL.

As concerns this clone: The observed sequence ends 3 residues before the CDR3 terminus, with the missing tail filled in from the germline J gene. J is TRBJ1-3 and V is TRBV19; 7 bases fit TRBD1. With 3 bases clipped from V and 0 bases from J, the junction kept 8 bases outside the gene matches. The CDR3 extends over 17 amino acids. Germline CDR1 reads LNHDA; CDR2 reads SQIVND (reference sequence). CDR3 loop: CASSIDREGSSGNTIYF. The covered CDR3 bases are TGTGCCAGTAGTATTGACAGGGAAGGAAGCTCTGGAAACACC.

In its sample, this clone is medium-sized. The CDR3 loop reads CASSLRAGPSYEQYF. The CDR3 bases that were read are TGTGCCAGCAGCTTGAGGGCAGGGCCTTCCTACGAG. This rearrangement joins TRBV7-3 to TRBJ2-7; D tentatively fits TRBD1 or TRBD2 (5 bases each). The CDR3 end lies 3 residues beyond the end of the read and is filled in from the germline J gene. With 3 bases removed from V and 1 base from J, the gap between germline ends came to 13 bases. CDR3 length: 15 residues. In germline, CDR1 is SGHTA, CDR2 FQGTGA.

This clone was seen more than once but under ten times. The missing CDR3 end, 3 residues past where the read stops, is filled in from the germline J gene. J is TRBJ2-3 and V is TRBV7-3, with 10 positions matching TRBD2. V gave up 6 bases and J gave up 2 bases; unmatched junction bases: 8. The CDR3 has 16 amino acids. Germline V lookup: CDR1 SGHTA, CDR2 FQGTGA. The DNA read from the CDR3 is TGTGCCAGCAGACCCACTAGCGGGGCAAACACAGATACG. This gives the protein CASRPTSGANTDT. The entire CDR3 sequence reads CASRPTSGANTDTQYF.

This clone was picked up a small number of times. The read terminates 3 residues before the CDR3 end, so the remaining end is supplied by the germline J gene. The genes are TRBV7-9 and TRBJ1-1; a possible D gene is TRBD1 (6 bases). CDR1 is SEHNR and CDR2 is FQNEAQ in the germline V gene (reference sequence). The CDR3 has 15 amino acids. Trimming cost V 4 bases and J 1 base, with 13 bases left between them. CDR3 loop: CASSSQDRTNTEAFF. The covered CDR3 bases are TGTGCCAGCAGCTCTCAAGACAGGACGAACACTGAA. The variable domain in full, completed from reference TRBV7-9 and TRBJ1-1, reads DTGVSQNPRHKITKRGQNVTFRCDPISEHNRLYWYRQTLGQGPEFLTYFQNEAQLEKSRLLSDRFSAERPKGSFSTLEIQRTEQGDSAMYLCASSSQDRTNTEAFFGQGTRLTVV.